This T cell receptor beta chain is drawn from a study of cytomegalovirus exposure and HLA in healthy donors. For the study at large: Previous work identified roughly 110 million unique TCR beta sequences from around 200 million T cells. A data release that came early held approximately 85 million unique TCRs from HLA-typed donors.

Turning to this clone: No antigen is known for it.

Germline CDR1 reads SGHVS; CDR2 reads FQNEAQ. The junction had 4 bases not matched to a gene; V was cut back by 5 bases and J by 0 bases. The CDR3 extends over 15 amino acids. Study results and caveats: A list of approximately 150 TCR beta chains associated with cytomegalovirus was given. Testing in vitro showed a few CMV-associated chains specific for CMV antigens.

This PCR relied on a set of 60 Vbeta primers and 13 Jbeta primers. TCRdb's table, derived via immunoSEQ multiplex PCR, lists solely in-frame clones and lacks some. Among around 88,000 clones listed, around 73% were seen once. The rearrangement uses TRBV7-8 and TRBJ1-5; TRBD1 agrees at 7 bases. The sample taken for sequencing was PBMCs. The TCR comes from a woman in her thirties or forties in good health and CMV-seropositive. DNA for the CDR3: TGTGCCAGCAGCCAGGGACAGACTAGCAATCAGCCCCAGCATTTT. Translated, it gives CASSQGQTSNQPQHF.